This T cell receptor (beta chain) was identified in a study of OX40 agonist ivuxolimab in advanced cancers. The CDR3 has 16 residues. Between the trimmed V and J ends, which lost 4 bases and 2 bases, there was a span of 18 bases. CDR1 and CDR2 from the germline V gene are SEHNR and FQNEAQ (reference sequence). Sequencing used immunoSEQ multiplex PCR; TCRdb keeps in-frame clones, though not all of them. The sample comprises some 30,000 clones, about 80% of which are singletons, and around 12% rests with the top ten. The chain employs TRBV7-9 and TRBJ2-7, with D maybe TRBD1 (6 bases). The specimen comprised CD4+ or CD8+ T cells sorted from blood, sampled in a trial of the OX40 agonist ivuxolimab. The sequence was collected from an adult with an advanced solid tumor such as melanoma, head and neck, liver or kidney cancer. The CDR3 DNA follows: TGTGCCAGCAGCTCGCCACAGGGCACCGATCCCTACGAGCAGTACTTC. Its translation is CASSSPQGTDPYEQYF.